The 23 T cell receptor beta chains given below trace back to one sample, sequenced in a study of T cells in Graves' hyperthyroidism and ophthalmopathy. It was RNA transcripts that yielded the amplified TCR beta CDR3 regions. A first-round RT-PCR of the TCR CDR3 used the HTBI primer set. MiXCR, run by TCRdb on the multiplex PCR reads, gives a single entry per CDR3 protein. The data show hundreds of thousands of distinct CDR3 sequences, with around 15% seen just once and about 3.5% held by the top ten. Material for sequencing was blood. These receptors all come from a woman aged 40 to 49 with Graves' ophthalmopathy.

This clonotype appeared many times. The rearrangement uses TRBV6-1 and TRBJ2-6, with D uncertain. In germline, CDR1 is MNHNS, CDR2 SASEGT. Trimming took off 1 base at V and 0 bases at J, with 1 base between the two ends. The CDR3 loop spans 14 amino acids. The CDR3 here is CASSEGSGANVLTF. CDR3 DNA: TGTGCCAGCAGTGAAGGCTCTGGGGCCAACGTCCTGACTTTC.

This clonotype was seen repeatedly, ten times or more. CDR3 in amino acids: CAWGTRANYGYTF. CDR3 coding DNA: TGTGCCTGGGGAACCAGGGCCAACTATGGCTACACCTTC. This chain joins TRBV30 and TRBJ1-2; perhaps TRBD1 as D (5 bases). The germline V and J ends were trimmed by 5 bases and 2 bases, with 12 bases remaining between them. Looked up from germline, CDR1 is GTSNPN and CDR2 is SVGIG (reference sequence). The CDR3 is 13 residues long.

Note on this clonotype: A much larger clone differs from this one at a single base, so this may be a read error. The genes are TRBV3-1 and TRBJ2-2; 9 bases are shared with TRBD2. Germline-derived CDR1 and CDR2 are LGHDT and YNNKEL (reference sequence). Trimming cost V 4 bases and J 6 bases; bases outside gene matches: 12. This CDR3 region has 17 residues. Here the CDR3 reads CASSRSLAGASAGELFF. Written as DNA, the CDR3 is TGTGCCAGCAGCCGGAGTTTAGCGGGAGCATCGGCCGGGGAGCTGTTTTTT.

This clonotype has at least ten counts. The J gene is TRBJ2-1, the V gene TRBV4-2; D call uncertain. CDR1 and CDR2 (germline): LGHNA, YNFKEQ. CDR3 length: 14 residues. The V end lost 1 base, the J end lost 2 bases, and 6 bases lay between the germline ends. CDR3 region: CASSQVNAYNEQFF. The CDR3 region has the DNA TGTGCCAGCAGCCAAGTGAACGCCTACAATGAGCAGTTCTTC.

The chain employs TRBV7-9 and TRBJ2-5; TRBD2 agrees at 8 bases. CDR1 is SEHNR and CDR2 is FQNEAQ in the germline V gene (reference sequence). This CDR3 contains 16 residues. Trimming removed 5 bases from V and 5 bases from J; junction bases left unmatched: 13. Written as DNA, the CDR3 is TGTGCCAGCAGCCAAAACACGGAGGGGACTAGGGAGACCCAGTACTTC. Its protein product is CASSQNTEGTRETQYF.

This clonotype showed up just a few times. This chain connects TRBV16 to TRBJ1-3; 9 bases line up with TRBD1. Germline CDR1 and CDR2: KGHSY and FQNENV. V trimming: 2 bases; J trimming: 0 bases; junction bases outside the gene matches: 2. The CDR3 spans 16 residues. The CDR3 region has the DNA TGTGCCAGCAGCCAAATGGACAGGGGCTCTGGAAACACCATATATTTT. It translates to CASSQMDRGSGNTIYF.

In nucleotides, the CDR3 is TGTGCCAGCTCTCGAGGGGCTCCCGGGGCCAACGTCCTGACTTTC. It translates to CASSRGAPGANVLTF. The chain links TRBV18 to TRBJ2-6; D tentatively reads TRBD1 or TRBD2 (5 bases each). This CDR3 has 15 residues. Trimming took off 6 bases at V and 4 bases at J, with 13 bases between the two ends. In germline, CDR1 is KGHSH, CDR2 LQKENI.

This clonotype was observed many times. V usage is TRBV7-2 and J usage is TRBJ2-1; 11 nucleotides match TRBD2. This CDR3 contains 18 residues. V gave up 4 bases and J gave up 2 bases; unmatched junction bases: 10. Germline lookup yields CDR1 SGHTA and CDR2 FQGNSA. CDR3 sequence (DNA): TGTGCCAGCAGCTCCCGACCCCATAGCGGGAGGGCCTACAATGAGCAGTTCTTC. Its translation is CASSSRPHSGRAYNEQFF.

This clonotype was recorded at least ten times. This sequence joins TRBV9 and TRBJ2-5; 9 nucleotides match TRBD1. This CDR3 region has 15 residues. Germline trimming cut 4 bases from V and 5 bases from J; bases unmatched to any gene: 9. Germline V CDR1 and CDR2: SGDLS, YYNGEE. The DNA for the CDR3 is TGTGCCAGCAGCACCAGGGACAGGGCAGGGGAGACCCAGTACTTC. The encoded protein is CASSTRDRAGETQYF.

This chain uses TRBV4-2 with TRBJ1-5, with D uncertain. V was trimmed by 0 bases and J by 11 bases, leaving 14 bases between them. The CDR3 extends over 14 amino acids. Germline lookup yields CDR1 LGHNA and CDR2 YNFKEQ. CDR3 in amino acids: CASSQETEGSAQHF. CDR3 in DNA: TGTGCCAGCAGCCAAGAAACAGAGGGATCGGCCCAGCATTTT.

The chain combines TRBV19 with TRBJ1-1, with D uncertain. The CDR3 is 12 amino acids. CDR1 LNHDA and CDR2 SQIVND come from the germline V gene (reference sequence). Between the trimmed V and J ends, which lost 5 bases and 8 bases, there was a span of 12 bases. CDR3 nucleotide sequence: TGTGCCAGTAGTTTTCCCAACGGCGAAGCTTTCTTT. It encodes CASSFPNGEAFF.

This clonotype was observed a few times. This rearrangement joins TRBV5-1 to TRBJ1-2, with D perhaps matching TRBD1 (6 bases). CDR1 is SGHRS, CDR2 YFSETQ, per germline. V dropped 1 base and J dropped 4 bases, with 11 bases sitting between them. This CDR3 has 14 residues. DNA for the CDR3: TGCGCCAGCAGCTTGATACAGGGTGGCTATGGCTACACCTTC. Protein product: CASSLIQGGYGYTF.

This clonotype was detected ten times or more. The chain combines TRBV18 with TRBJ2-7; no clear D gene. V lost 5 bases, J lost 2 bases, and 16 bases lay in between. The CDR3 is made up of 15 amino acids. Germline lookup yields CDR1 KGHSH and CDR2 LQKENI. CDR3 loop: CASSNSAKGPYEQYF. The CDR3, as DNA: TGTGCCAGCTCAAATTCGGCCAAAGGGCCCTACGAGCAGTACTTC.

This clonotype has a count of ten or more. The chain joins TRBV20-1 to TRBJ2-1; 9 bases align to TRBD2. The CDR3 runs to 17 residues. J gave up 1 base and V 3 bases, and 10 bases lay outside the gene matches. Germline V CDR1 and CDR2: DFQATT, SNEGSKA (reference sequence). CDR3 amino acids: CSARTPRGRGSYNEQFF. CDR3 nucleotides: TGCAGTGCTAGGACCCCCCGCGGGAGGGGGTCCTACAATGAGCAGTTCTTC.

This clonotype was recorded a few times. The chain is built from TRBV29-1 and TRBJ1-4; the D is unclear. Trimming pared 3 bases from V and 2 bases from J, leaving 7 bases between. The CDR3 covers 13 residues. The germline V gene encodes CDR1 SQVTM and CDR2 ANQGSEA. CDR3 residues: CSVEVGTNEKLFF. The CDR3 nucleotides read TGCAGCGTTGAGGTGGGGACTAATGAAAAACTGTTTTTT.

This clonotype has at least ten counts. CDR3 coding DNA: TGTGCCAGCAGTGGTAGGACAGTAGGAGGAGATACGCAGTATTTT. Residues: CASSGRTVGGDTQYF. The chain recombines TRBV12-3 or TRBV12-4 with TRBJ2-3; D is possibly TRBD1 (6 bases). The CDR3 has 15 amino acids. Trimming shortened V by 5 bases and J by 5 bases, and 17 bases separated the two germline ends.

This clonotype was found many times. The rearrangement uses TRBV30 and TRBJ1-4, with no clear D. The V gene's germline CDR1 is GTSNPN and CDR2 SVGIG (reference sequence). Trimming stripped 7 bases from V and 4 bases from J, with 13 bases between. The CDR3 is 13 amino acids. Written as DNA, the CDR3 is TGTGCCTCCAGGCCGAGAGGTAATGAAAAACTGTTTTTT. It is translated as CASRPRGNEKLFF.

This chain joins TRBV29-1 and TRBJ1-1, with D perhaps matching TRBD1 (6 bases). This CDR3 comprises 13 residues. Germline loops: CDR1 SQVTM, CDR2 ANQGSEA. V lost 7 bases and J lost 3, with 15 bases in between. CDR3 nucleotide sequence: TGCAGCGCCAGGGGTGGTTGGGACACTGAAGCTTTCTTT. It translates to CSARGGWDTEAFF. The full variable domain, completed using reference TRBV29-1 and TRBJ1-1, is SAVISQKPSRDICQRGTSLTIQCQVDSQVTMMFWYRQQPGQSLTLIATANQGSEATYESGFVIDKFPISRPNLTFSTLTVSNMSPEDSSIYLCSARGGWDTEAFFGQGTRLTVV.

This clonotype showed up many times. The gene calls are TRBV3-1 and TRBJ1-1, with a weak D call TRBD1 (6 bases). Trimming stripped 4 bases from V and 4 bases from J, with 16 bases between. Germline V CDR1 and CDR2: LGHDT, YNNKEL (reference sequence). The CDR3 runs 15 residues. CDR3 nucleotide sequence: TGTGCCAGCAGCCCTCACCGGACAGAGGGCACTGAAGCTTTCTTT. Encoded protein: CASSPHRTEGTEAFF.

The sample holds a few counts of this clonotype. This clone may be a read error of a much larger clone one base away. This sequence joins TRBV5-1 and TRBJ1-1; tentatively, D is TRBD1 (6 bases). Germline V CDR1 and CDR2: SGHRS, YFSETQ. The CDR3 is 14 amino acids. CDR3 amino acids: CASSLGGLGTEVFF. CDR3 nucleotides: TGCGCCAGCAGCTTGGGGGGGCTGGGCACTGAAGTTTTCTTT. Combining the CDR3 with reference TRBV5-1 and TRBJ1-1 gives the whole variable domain KAGVTQTPRYLIKTRGQQVTLSCSPISGHRSVSWYQQTPGQGLQFLFEYFSETQRNKGNFPGRFSGRQFSNSRSEMNVSTLELGDSALYLCASSLGGLGTEVFFGQGTRLTVV.

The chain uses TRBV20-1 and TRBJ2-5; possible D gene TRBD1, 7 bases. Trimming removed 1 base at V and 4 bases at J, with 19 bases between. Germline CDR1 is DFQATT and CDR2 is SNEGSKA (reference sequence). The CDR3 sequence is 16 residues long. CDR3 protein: CSARGGGRGGGETQYF. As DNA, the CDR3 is TGCAGTGCTAGAGGAGGGGGCCGAGGAGGGGGAGAGACCCAGTACTTC.

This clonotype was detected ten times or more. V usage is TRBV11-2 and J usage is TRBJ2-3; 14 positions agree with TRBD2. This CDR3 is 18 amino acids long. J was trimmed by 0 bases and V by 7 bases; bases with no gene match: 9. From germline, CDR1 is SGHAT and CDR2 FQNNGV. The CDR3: CASTERGLAGASTDTQYF. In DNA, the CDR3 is TGTGCCAGCACCGAGAGGGGACTAGCGGGGGCAAGCACAGATACGCAGTATTTT.

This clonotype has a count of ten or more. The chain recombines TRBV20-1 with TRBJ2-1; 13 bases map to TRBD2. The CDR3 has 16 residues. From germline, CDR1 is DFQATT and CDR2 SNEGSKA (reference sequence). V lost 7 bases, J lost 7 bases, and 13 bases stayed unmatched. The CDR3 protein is CSVLRRLAGGKNEQFF. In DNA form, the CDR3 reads TGCAGTGTTTTACGGCGACTAGCGGGAGGAAAAAATGAGCAGTTCTTC.